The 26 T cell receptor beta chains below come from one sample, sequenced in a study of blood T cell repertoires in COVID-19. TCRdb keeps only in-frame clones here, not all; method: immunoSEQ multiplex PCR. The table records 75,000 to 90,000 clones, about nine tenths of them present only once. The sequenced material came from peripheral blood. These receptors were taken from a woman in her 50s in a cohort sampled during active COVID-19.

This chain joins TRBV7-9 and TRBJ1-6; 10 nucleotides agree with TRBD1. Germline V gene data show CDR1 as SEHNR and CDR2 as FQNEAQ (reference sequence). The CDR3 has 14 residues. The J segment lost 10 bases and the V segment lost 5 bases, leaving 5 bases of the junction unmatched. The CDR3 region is CASSRTGGHSPLHF. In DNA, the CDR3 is TGTGCCAGCAGCCGGACAGGGGGGCACTCACCCCTCCACTTT.

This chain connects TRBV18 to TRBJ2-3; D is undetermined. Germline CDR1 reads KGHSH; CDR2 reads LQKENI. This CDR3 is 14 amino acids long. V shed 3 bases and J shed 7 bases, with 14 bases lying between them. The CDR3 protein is CASSPGTEPYTQYF. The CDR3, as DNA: TGTGCCAGCTCACCCGGTACAGAGCCCTATACGCAGTATTTT.

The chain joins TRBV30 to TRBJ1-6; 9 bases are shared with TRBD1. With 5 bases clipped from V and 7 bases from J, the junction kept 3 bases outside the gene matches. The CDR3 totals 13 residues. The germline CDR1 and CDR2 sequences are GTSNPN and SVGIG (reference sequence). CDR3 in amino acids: CAWGTGRNSPLHF. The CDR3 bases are TGTGCCTGGGGGACAGGGAGGAATTCACCCCTCCACTTT.

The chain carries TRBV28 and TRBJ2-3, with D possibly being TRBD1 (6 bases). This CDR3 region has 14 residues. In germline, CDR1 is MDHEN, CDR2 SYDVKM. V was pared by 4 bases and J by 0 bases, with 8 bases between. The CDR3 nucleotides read TGTGCCAGCAGTTCAGGACAGAGCACAGATACGCAGTATTTT. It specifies CASSSGQSTDTQYF.

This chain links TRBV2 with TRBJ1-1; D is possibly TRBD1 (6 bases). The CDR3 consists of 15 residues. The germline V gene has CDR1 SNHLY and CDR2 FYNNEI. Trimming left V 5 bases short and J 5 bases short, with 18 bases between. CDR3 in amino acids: CASSSRQGSGTEAFF. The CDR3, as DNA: TGTGCCAGCAGTTCCCGTCAGGGGTCGGGGACTGAAGCTTTCTTT.

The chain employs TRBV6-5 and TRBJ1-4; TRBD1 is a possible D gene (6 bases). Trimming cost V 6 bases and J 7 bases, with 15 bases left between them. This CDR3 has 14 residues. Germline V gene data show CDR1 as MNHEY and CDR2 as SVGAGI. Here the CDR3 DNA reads TGTGCCAGCAGCAGACAGGTTGCGGGTGAAAAACTGTTTTTT. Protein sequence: CASSRQVAGEKLFF.

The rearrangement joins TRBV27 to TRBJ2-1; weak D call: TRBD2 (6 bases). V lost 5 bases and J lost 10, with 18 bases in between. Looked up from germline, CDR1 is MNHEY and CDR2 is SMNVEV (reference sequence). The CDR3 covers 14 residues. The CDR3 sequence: CASSTDLAWGEQFF. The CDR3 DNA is TGTGCCAGCAGTACCGATCTAGCGTGGGGAGAGCAGTTCTTC.

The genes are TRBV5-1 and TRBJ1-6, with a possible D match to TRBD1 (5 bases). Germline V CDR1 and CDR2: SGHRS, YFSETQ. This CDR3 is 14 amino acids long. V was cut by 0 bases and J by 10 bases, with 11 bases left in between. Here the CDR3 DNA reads TGCGCCAGCAGCTTGGGGTCGGGGGGGTCACCCCTCCACTTT. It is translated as CASSLGSGGSPLHF.

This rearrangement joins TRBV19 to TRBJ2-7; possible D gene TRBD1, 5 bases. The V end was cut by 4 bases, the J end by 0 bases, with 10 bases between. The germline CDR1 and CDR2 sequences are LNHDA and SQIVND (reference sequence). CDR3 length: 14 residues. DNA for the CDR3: TGTGCCAGTAGTACCACAGGTAACTCCTACGAGCAGTACTTC. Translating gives CASSTTGNSYEQYF.

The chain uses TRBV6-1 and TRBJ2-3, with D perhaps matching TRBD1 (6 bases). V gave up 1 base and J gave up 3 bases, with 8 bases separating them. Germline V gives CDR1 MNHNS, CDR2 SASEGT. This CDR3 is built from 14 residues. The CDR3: CASSEGGQTDTQYF. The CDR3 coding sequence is TGTGCCAGCAGTGAAGGCGGACAGACAGATACGCAGTATTTT.

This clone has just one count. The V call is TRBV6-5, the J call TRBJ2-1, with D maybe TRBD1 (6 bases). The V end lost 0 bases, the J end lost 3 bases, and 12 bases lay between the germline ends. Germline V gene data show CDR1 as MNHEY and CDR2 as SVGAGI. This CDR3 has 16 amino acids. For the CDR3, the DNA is TGTGCCAGCAGTTACTCTACAGGGCTTCTCTACAATGAGCAGTTCTTC. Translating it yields CASSYSTGLLYNEQFF.

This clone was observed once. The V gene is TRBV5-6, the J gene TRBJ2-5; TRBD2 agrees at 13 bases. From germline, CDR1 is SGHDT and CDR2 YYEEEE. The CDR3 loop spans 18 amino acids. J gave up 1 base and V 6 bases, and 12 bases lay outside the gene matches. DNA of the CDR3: TGTGCCAGCAACCAGGGACTAGCGGGGAGTTATGGCCAAGAGACCCAGTACTTC. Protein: CASNQGLAGSYGQETQYF.

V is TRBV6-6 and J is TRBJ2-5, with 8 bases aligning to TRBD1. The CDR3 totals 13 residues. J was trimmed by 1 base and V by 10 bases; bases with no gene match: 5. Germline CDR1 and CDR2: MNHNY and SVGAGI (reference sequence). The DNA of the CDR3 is TGTGCCACCCGGACAGGGCCCCAAGAGACCCAGTACTTC. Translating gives CATRTGPQETQYF.

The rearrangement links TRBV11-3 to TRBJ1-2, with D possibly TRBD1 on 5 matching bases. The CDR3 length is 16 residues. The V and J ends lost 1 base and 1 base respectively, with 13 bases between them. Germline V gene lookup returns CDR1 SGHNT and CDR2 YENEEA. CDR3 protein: CASSLVWSGGNYGYTF. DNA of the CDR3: TGTGCCAGCAGCTTAGTTTGGTCCGGGGGTAACTATGGCTACACCTTC.

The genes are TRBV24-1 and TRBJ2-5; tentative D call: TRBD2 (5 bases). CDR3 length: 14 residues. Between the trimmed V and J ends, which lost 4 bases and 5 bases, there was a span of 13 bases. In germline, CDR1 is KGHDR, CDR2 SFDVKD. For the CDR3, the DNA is TGTGCCACCAGTGACACTAGATCCGGGGAGACCCAGTACTTC. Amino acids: CATSDTRSGETQYF.

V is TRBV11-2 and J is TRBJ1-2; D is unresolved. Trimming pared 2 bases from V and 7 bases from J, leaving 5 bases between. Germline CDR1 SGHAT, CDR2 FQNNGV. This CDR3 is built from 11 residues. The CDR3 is CASSLFGGYTF. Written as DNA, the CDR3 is TGTGCCAGCAGCTTATTCGGTGGCTACACCTTC.

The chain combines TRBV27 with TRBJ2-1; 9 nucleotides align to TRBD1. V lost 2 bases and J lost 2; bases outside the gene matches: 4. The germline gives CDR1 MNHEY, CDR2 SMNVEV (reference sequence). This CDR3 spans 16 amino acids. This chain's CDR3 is CASSLVGQGTYNEQFF. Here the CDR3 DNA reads TGTGCCAGCAGTTTAGTAGGACAGGGGACCTACAATGAGCAGTTCTTC.

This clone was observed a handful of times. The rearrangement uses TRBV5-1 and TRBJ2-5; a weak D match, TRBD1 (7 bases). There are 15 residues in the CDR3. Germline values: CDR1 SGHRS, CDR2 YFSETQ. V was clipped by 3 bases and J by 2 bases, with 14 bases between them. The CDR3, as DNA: TGCGCCAGCAGCTCGTTGGCAGGGGGGCAAGAGACCCAGTACTTC. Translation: CASSSLAGGQETQYF.

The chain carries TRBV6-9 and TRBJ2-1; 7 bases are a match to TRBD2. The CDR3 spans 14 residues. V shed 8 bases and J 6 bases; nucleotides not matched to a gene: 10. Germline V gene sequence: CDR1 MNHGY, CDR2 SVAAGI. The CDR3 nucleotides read TGTGCCAGCGGGGGATACCGGGAGGCCAATGAGCAGTTCTTC. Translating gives CASGGYREANEQFF.

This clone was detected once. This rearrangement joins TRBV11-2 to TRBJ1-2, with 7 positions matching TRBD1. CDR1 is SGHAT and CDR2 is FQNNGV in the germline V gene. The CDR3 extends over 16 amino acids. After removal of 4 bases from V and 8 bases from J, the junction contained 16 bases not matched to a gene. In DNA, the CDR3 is TGTGCCAGCAGCTCCAACCGAGTAGGGGGCCCCGAGGGCTACACCTTC. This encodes CASSSNRVGGPEGYTF.

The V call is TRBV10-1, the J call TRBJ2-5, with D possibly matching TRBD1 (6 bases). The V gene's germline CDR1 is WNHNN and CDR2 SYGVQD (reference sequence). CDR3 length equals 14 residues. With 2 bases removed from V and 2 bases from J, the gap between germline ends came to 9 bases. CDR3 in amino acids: CASSERGNQETQYF. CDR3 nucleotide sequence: TGCGCCAGCAGTGAGAGGGGGAATCAAGAGACCCAGTACTTC.

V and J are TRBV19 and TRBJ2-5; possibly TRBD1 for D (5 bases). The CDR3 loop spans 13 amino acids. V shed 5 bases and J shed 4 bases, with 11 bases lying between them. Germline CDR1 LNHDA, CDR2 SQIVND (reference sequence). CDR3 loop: CASSSSDRETQYF. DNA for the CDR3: TGTGCCAGTAGTTCCTCCGACAGAGAGACCCAGTACTTC.

The CDR3 spells CASSPGNSAGNTIYF. CDR3 coding DNA: TGTGCCAGTAGTCCCGGTAATTCTGCTGGAAACACCATATATTTT. This chain connects TRBV19 to TRBJ1-3; no firm D call. Trimming cost V 5 bases and J 2 bases, with 13 bases left between them. Germline CDR1 and CDR2: LNHDA and SQIVND (reference sequence). The CDR3 extends over 15 amino acids.

For the CDR3, the DNA is TGTGCCAGCAGCCGCCGTGGGCTAGCGGGAGGGCAGCCCTCCTACAATGAGCAGTTCTTC. Protein product: CASSRRGLAGGQPSYNEQFF. This rearrangement joins TRBV6-6 to TRBJ2-1, with TRBD2 identical over 12 bases. In germline, CDR1 is MNHNY, CDR2 SVGAGI (reference sequence). CDR3 length equals 20 residues. The junction had 15 bases not matched to a gene; V was cut back by 6 bases and J by 0 bases.

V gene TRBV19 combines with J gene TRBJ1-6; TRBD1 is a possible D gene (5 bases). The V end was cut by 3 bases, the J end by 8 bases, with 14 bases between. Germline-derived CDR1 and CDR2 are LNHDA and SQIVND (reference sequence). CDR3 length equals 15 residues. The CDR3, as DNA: TGTGCCAGTAGTATTTCCCTAACGGGGGATTCACCCCTCCACTTT. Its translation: CASSISLTGDSPLHF.

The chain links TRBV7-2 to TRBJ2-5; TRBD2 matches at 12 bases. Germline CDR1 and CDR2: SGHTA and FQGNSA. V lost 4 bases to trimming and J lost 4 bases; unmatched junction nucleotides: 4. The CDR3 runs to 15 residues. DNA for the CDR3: TGTGCCAGCAGCTCGACTAGCGGGAGCCTAGAGACCCAGTACTTC. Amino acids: CASSSTSGSLETQYF. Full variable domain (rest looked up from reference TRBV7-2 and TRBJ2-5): GAGVSQSPSNKVTEKGKDVELRCDPISGHTALYWYRQSLGQGLEFLIYFQGNSAPDKSGLPSDRFSAERTGGSVSTLTIQRTQQEDSAVYLCASSSTSGSLETQYFGPGTRLLVL.